These 3 T cell receptor beta chains originate from one sample sequenced in a study of blood T cell repertoires in COVID-19. The method was immunoSEQ multiplex PCR; TCRdb's version includes in-frame clones alone and lacks a portion of them. Of some 250,000 clones in the sample, about 89% were seen once. The sample taken for sequencing was PBMCs or T cells enriched from blood (not recorded which). The source is a man aged 35 to 55 who had recovered from COVID-19.

The rearrangement links TRBV28 to TRBJ2-3; unclear D gene. V dropped 2 bases and J dropped 1 base, with 13 bases sitting between them. Germline-derived CDR1 and CDR2 are MDHEN and SYDVKM. This CDR3 region has 16 residues. This chain's CDR3 is CASSLTRFSGTDTQYF. CDR3 in DNA: TGTGCCAGCAGTTTAACCCGGTTCTCGGGCACAGATACGCAGTATTTT.

Only a few counts were recorded for this clone. J is TRBJ2-7 and V is TRBV27; 14 nucleotides agree with TRBD2. Per germline, CDR1 MNHEY and CDR2 SMNVEV (reference sequence). The CDR3 has 20 amino acids. The junction had 13 bases not matched to a gene; V was cut back by 3 bases and J by 0 bases. The CDR3 is CASSFTYLGTSGGPSYEQYF. CDR3 bases: TGTGCCAGCAGTTTCACGTACTTGGGGACTAGCGGGGGACCCTCCTACGAGCAGTACTTC.

This clone appeared once. CDR3 sequence: CASSYLDSQETQYF. In DNA form, the CDR3 reads TGTGCCAGCAGTTACTTGGACTCCCAAGAGACCCAGTACTTC. This chain uses TRBV6-2 or TRBV6-3 with TRBJ2-5, with a possible D match to TRBD2 (5 bases). CDR3 size: 14 residues. V lost 1 base and J lost 1, with 7 bases in between. Germline-derived CDR1 and CDR2 are MNHEY and SVGEGT.